This is a list of T cell receptor beta chains from one sample in a study of blood T cell repertoires in COVID-19. The method was immunoSEQ multiplex PCR; TCRdb's version includes in-frame clones alone and lacks a portion of them. The table includes fewer than 100,000 clones, 75% to 85% detected once. What was sequenced was peripheral blood. The receptors here all came from a man aged 70 or older with acute or convalescent COVID-19. Each CDR3 is given with its conserved first and last residue.

j_gene: TRBJ2-1
v_gene: TRBV20-1
CDR3aa: CSARRNEQFF

j_gene: TRBJ2-1
v_gene: TRBV7-9
CDR3aa: CASSSTSGRPLDHNEQFF

j_gene: TRBJ2-1
v_gene: TRBV3-1/TRBV3-2
CDR3aa: CASSQMEVAGGYNEQFF

j_gene: TRBJ1-2
v_gene: TRBV28
CDR3aa: CASSRQGFYYGYTF

j_gene: TRBJ1-6
v_gene: TRBV4-2
CDR3aa: CASSQEWWGKYNSPLHF

j_gene: TRBJ2-2
v_gene: TRBV4-3
CDR3aa: CASSQDLGQVVGGELFF

j_gene: TRBJ1-5
v_gene: TRBV2
CDR3aa: CASSEAPGGYQPQHF

j_gene: TRBJ1-5
v_gene: TRBV27
CDR3aa: CASSLVRGGQPQHF

j_gene: TRBJ2-1
v_gene: TRBV7-2
CDR3aa: CASSFTGTSGSNEQFF

j_gene: TRBJ2-5
v_gene: TRBV7-2
CDR3aa: CASSITGGQETQYF

j_gene: TRBJ1-3
v_gene: TRBV6-5
CDR3aa: CASRRETHSGNTIYF

j_gene: TRBJ1-4
v_gene: TRBV28
CDR3aa: CASRDREGEKLFF

j_gene: TRBJ1-5
v_gene: TRBV2
CDR3aa: CASSELTGGGQPQHF

j_gene: TRBJ1-2
v_gene: TRBV3-1/TRBV3-2
CDR3aa: CASSLRQGNYGYTF

j_gene: TRBJ1-3
v_gene: TRBV14
CDR3aa: CASSQNSVQGRGNTIYF

j_gene: TRBJ1-2
v_gene: TRBV14
CDR3aa: CASSQDIAGVGGDGYTF

j_gene: TRBJ1-2
v_gene: TRBV5-4
CDR3aa: CASSFQIQGHYGYTF

j_gene: TRBJ2-7
v_gene: TRBV20-1
CDR3aa: CSGTDSYEQYF

j_gene: TRBJ2-5
v_gene: TRBV18
CDR3aa: CASSPNPPPGVTQYF

j_gene: TRBJ1-5
v_gene: TRBV28
CDR3aa: CASSSRTEGGTNQPQHF

j_gene: TRBJ2-7
v_gene: TRBV28
CDR3aa: CASSPPGQLSYEQYF

j_gene: TRBJ1-1
v_gene: TRBV5-1
CDR3aa: CASSGADHTEAFF

j_gene: TRBJ2-1
v_gene: TRBV11-3
CDR3aa: CASSLEMRHEQFF

j_gene: TRBJ2-1
v_gene: TRBV11-2
CDR3aa: CASSPIGTSVYNEQFF

j_gene: TRBJ1-2
v_gene: TRBV6-2/TRBV6-3
CDR3aa: CASSYATGSYTF

j_gene: TRBJ1-2
v_gene: TRBV12-5
CDR3aa: CASGWWGVDGYTF

j_gene: TRBJ2-2
v_gene: TRBV2
CDR3aa: CASSQRGQRGTGELFF

j_gene: TRBJ2-5
v_gene: TRBV5-1
CDR3aa: CASSLGGVDETQYF

j_gene: TRBJ2-7
v_gene: TRBV6-5
CDR3aa: CASTHRGTGGYEQYF

j_gene: TRBJ2-5
v_gene: TRBV29-1
CDR3aa: CSVDGAAETQYF

j_gene: TRBJ2-7
v_gene: TRBV3-1/TRBV3-2
CDR3aa: CASSQERGSAYF

j_gene: TRBJ1-1
v_gene: TRBV19
CDR3aa: CASIDRDTEAFF

j_gene: TRBJ1-2
v_gene: TRBV12-3/TRBV12-4
CDR3aa: CASSTGVYGYTF

j_gene: TRBJ2-3
v_gene: TRBV7-2
CDR3aa: CASSLASTDTQYF

j_gene: TRBJ2-1
v_gene: TRBV16
CDR3aa: CASSPGQGVFYEQFF

j_gene: TRBJ2-5
v_gene: TRBV3-1/TRBV3-2
CDR3aa: CASRERLAGAGETQYF

j_gene: TRBJ2-7
v_gene: TRBV18
CDR3aa: CASSPVGGPAEQYF

j_gene: TRBJ1-5
v_gene: TRBV11-3
CDR3aa: CASSLECGDQPQHF

j_gene: TRBJ1-5
v_gene: TRBV12-3/TRBV12-4
CDR3aa: CASRGGVNQPQHF

j_gene: TRBJ1-5
v_gene: TRBV5-1
CDR3aa: CASSQAGGSNQPQHF

j_gene: TRBJ1-6
v_gene: TRBV18
CDR3aa: CASSPPGQNNSPLHF

j_gene: TRBJ2-2
v_gene: TRBV3-1/TRBV3-2
CDR3aa: CASSQDSSGSNTGELFF

j_gene: TRBJ1-2
v_gene: TRBV19
CDR3aa: CASRSPGVGSSYGYTF

j_gene: TRBJ1-1
v_gene: TRBV6-1
CDR3aa: CASSESPGDSTEAFF

j_gene: TRBJ2-7
v_gene: TRBV25-1
CDR3aa: CASSVPGLAGGYQYF

j_gene: TRBJ1-1
v_gene: TRBV7-8
CDR3aa: CASSPRDRVLRTEAFF

j_gene: TRBJ2-1
v_gene: TRBV7-8
CDR3aa: CASSLGGSRVNEQFF

j_gene: TRBJ1-6
v_gene: TRBV19
CDR3aa: CASRGRKRTGSRRPLHF

j_gene: TRBJ2-7
v_gene: TRBV10-3
CDR3aa: CASATSGINEQYF

j_gene: TRBJ1-1
v_gene: TRBV19
CDR3aa: CASSISAGGTEAFF

j_gene: TRBJ2-7
v_gene: TRBV4-1
CDR3aa: CASSQDRDRGEQYF